The entry below describes one T cell receptor beta chain. TCRdb's copy holds only in-frame clones and misses some; the assay was immunoSEQ multiplex PCR. This table has roughly 170,000 clones, 90% to 95% appearing once. This CDR3 region has 13 residues. Deletions cut 4 bases from V and 4 bases from J, with 13 bases between. Germline V lookup: CDR1 GTSNPN, CDR2 SVGIG (reference sequence). This record belongs to a study of control samples from healthy donors and cancer patients. This receptor was obtained from a woman aged 55-69 years in good health. The chain couples TRBV30 to TRBJ2-5; weak D call: TRBD2 (5 bases). Sequenced sample: blood. CDR3 DNA sequence: TGTGCCTGGAAACGACGGGGTGGAGAGACCCAGTACTTC. It codes for CAWKRRGGETQYF.